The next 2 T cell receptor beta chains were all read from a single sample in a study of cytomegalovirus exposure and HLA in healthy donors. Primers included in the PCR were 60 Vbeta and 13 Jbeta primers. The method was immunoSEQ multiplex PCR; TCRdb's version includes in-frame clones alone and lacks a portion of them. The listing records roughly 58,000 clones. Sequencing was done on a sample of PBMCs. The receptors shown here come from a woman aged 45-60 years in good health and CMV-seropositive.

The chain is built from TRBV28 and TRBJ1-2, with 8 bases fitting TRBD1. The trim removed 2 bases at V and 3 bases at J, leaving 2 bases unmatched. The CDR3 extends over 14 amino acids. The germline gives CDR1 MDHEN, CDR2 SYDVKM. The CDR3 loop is CASSLRDRHYGYTF. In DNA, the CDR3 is TGTGCCAGCAGTTTACGGGACAGGCACTATGGCTACACCTTC.

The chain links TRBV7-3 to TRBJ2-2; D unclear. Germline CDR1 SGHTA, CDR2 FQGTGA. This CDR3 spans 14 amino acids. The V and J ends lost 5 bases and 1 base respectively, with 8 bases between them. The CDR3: CASSQTENTGELFF. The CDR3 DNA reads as TGTGCCAGCAGCCAAACAGAGAACACCGGGGAGCTGTTTTTT.